These T cell receptor beta chains were read from a single sample in a study of regulatory T cells in long-lasting Graves disease. A single record per CDR3 protein comes from TCRdb applying MiXCR to the multiplex PCR reads. The data hold 440,000 or so distinct CDR3 sequences, with 16% observed a single time. The same specimen was also included in a second study, on T cells in Graves' hyperthyroidism and ophthalmopathy.

This specimen was peripheral blood mononuclear cells (PBMCs), taken at new diagnosis, from a patient treated with antithyroid drugs. The source of these receptors is a woman under 40 with Graves disease. CDR3s include the opening cysteine and the closing phenylalanine or tryptophan. The D gene is left open where the match is weak. Only part of the rows carry a size: once, few, many, or a class if the clone is expanded.

NA,TRBJ2-1,TRBD2,TRBV19,CASSPWTSGRYNEQFF,TGTGCCAGTAGTCCGTGGACTAGCGGGAGGTACAATGAGCAGTTCTTC
many,TRBJ1-1,NA,TRBV11-2,CASSLVLGSNTEAFF,TGTGCCAGCAGCTTAGTACTGGGCTCGAACACTGAAGCTTTCTTT
NA,TRBJ2-1,TRBD1,TRBV19,CASSIVTQGTDEQFF,TGTGCCAGTAGTATAGTGACACAGGGGACAGATGAGCAGTTCTTC
many,TRBJ1-5,TRBD1,TRBV18,CASSGQGDQPQHF,TGTGCCAGCTCGGGACAGGGTGATCAGCCCCAGCATTTT
NA,TRBJ1-6,NA,TRBV6-5,CASSYGREDNSPLHF,TGTGCCAGCAGTTACGGCAGGGAGGATAATTCACCCCTCCACTTT
few,TRBJ2-7,TRBD2,TRBV7-2,CASSLEVRTSDEQYF,TGTGCCAGCAGCTTAGAAGTAAGGACTAGCGACGAGCAGTACTTC
many,TRBJ2-3,TRBD1,TRBV29-1,CSVQGALLPTDTQYF,TGCAGCGTTCAGGGGGCTCTCCTCCCCACAGATACGCAGTATTTT
NA,TRBJ1-4,NA,TRBV11-2,CASTLGRDSNEKLFF,TGTGCCAGCACCCTGGGGAGGGATTCTAATGAAAAACTGTTTTTT
many,TRBJ2-7,NA,TRBV5-1,CASARDFYEQYF,TGCGCCAGCGCCCGGGACTTCTACGAGCAGTACTTC
many,TRBJ2-1,NA,TRBV28,CASRGWGRGVDEQFF,TGTGCCAGCAGGGGTTGGGGCAGGGGAGTGGATGAGCAGTTCTTC
NA,TRBJ1-5,NA,TRBV5-4,CASSVDKNQPQHF,TGTGCCAGCAGCGTCGACAAAAATCAGCCCCAGCATTTT
few,TRBJ1-2,NA,TRBV3-1,CASSFAGWGPPGNYGYTF,TGTGCCAGCAGCTTTGCCGGCTGGGGGCCTCCGGGGAACTATGGCTACACCTTC
NA,TRBJ1-5,NA,TRBV12-3/TRBV12-4,CASSLYGRAADRGGAQHF,TGTGCCAGCAGTTTGTACGGGAGAGCGGCCGACCGGGGAGGGGCCCAGCATTTT
NA,TRBJ2-7,NA,TRBV5-5,CASSVTRWSYEQYF,TGTGCCAGCAGCGTAACCCGCTGGTCCTACGAGCAGTACTTC
many,TRBJ2-1,NA,TRBV20-1,CSARSEGTYNEQFF,TGCAGTGCTAGATCCGAGGGTACCTACAATGAGCAGTTCTTC
many,TRBJ2-1,TRBD2,TRBV28,CASSPYDPLAGGNEQFF,TGTGCCAGCAGTCCATACGACCCACTAGCGGGAGGAAATGAGCAGTTCTTC
NA,TRBJ2-2,TRBD1,TRBV7-3,CASSPTGPGELFF,TGTGCCAGCAGCCCGACAGGGCCCGGGGAGCTGTTTTTT
many,TRBJ2-7,TRBD1,TRBV27,CASSIGGAPYEQYF,TGTGCCAGCAGTATAGGGGGCGCGCCCTACGAGCAGTACTTC
many,TRBJ1-1,TRBD1,TRBV27,CASSLAGQGSSEAFF,TGTGCCAGCAGCCTCGCGGGACAGGGAAGCTCTGAAGCTTTCTTT
once,TRBJ2-5,TRBD2,TRBV6-9,CASSYLAGGPEAETQYF,TGTGCCAGCAGTTATCTAGCGGGAGGGCCGGAAGCAGAGACCCAGTACTTC
few,TRBJ1-5,TRBD1,TRBV6-1,CASSERTGTYSNQPQHF,TGTGCCAGCAGTGAGCGGACAGGGACCTATAGCAATCAGCCCCAGCATTTT
few,TRBJ2-1,TRBD2,TRBV9,CASSLRSGGFNEQFF,TGTGCCAGCAGCCTTCGGAGCGGGGGCTTCAATGAGCAGTTCTTC
many,TRBJ1-1,TRBD1,TRBV7-2,CASSAGTGGTEAFF,TGTGCCAGCAGCGCAGGGACAGGGGGGACTGAAGCTTTCTTT
NA,TRBJ1-4,NA,TRBV3-1,CASSRLNRINEKLFF,TGTGCCAGCAGCCGTTTGAACAGAATTAATGAAAAACTGTTTTTT
many,TRBJ1-1,NA,TRBV5-1,CASSLVRWGTETFF,TGCGCCAGCAGCTTGGTGCGGTGGGGCACTGAAACTTTCTTT
many,TRBJ2-7,NA,TRBV7-2,CASSLDPREFPPQYF,TGTGCCAGCAGCTTAGATCCCCGGGAGTTCCCCCCCCAGTACTTC
NA,TRBJ2-4,TRBD2,TRBV12-3/TRBV12-4,CASSFKSGSDKNIQYF,TGTGCCAGCAGTTTTAAGAGCGGGAGTGACAAAAACATTCAGTACTTC
few,TRBJ2-7,TRBD2,TRBV12-3/TRBV12-4,CASSLRTSGYEQYF,TGTGCCAGCAGCTTGCGAACTAGCGGCTACGAGCAGTACTTC
NA,TRBJ1-4,TRBD1,TRBV15,CATSTRRPGQGAWEKLFF,TGTGCCACCAGCACAAGAAGGCCGGGACAGGGGGCATGGGAAAAACTGTTTTTT
few,TRBJ1-6,TRBD1,TRBV10-3,CAVTGDNSPLHF,TGTGCCGTCACAGGGGACAATTCACCCCTCCACTTT
many,TRBJ2-1,NA,TRBV6-1,CASRPGGNWIYNEQFF,TGTGCCAGCAGGCCAGGGGGGAATTGGATATACAATGAGCAGTTCTTC
many,TRBJ2-1,NA,TRBV19,CASSIVDPAAYNEQFF,TGTGCCAGTAGTATAGTGGACCCGGCGGCCTACAATGAGCAGTTCTTC
many,TRBJ1-5,TRBD1,TRBV18,CASSPQGVGQPQHF,TGTGCCAGCTCACCCCAGGGGGTGGGTCAGCCCCAGCATTTT
few,TRBJ1-4,NA,TRBV15,CATSRDRHSGEKLFF,TGTGCCACCAGCAGAGATAGACACAGCGGCGAAAAACTGTTTTTT
many,TRBJ2-3,TRBD2,TRBV7-3,CASSPAGGSSTDTQYF,TGTGCCAGCAGCCCAGCGGGGGGCTCTAGCACAGATACGCAGTATTTT
NA,TRBJ2-5,NA,TRBV30,CAGGPHLGTQYF,TGTGCCGGAGGACCCCATTTGGGGACCCAGTACTTC
many,TRBJ2-7,TRBD2,TRBV18,CASSTTSGRAYEQYF,TGTGCCAGCTCAACGACCAGCGGGAGGGCCTACGAGCAGTACTTC
once,TRBJ1-1,NA,TRBV4-1,CASSHRPGVNTEGFF,TGCGCCAGCAGCCACCGTCCCGGAGTGAACACTGAAGGTTTCTTT